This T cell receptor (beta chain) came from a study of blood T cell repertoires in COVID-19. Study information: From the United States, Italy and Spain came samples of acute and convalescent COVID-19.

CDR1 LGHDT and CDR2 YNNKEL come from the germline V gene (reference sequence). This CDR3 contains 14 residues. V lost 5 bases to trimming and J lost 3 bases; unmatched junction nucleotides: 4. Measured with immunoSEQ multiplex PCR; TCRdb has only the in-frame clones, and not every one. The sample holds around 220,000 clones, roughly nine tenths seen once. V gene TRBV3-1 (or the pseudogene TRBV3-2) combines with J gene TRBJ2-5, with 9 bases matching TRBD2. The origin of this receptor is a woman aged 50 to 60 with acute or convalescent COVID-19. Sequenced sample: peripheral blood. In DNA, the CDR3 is TGTGCCAGCAGCACTTTAGCGGGAGAAGAGACCCAGTACTTC. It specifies CASSTLAGEETQYF.